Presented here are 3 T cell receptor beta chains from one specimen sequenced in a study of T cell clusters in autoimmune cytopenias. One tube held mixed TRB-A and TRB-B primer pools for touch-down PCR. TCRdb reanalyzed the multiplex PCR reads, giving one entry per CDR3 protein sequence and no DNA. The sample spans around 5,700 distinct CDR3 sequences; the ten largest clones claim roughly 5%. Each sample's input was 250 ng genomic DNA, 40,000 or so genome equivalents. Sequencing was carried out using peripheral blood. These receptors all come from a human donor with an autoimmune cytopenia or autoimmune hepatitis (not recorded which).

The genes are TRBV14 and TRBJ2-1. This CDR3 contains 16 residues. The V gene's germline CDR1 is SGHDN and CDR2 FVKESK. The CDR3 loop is CASSQDSTRKINEQFF.

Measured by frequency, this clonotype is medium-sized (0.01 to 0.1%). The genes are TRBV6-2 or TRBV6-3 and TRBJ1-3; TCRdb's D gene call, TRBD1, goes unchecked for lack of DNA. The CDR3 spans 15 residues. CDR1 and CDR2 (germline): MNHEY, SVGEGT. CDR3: CASSERHGVVNTIYF.

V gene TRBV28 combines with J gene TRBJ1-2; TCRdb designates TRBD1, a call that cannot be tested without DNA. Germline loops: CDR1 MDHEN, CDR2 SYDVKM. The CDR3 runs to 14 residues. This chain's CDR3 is CASSSTARGYGYTF.